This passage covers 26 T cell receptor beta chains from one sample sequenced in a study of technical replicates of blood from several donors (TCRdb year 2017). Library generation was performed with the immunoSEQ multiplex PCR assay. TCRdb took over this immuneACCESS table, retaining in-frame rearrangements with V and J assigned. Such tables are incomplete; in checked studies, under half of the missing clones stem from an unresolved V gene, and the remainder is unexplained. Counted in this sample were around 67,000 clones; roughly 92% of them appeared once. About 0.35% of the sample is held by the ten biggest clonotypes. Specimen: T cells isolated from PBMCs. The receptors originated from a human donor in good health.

The CDR3 loop reads CASSSLSGPGRDTQYF. CDR3 in DNA: TGTGCCAGCAGTTCCCTTAGCGGTCCAGGTAGAGATACGCAGTATTTT. The chain is built from TRBV28 and TRBJ2-3; TRBD2 is a possible D gene (6 bases). CDR1 and CDR2 (germline): MDHEN, SYDVKM. The V gene lost 4 bases and the J gene lost 5 bases, with 19 bases spanning the gap. The CDR3 runs 16 residues.

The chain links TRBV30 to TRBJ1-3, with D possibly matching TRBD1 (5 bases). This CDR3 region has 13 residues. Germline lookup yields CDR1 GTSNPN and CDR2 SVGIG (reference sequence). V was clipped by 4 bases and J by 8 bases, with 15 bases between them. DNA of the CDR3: TGTGCCTGGAAGACAGACTCGGGCTACACCATATATTTT. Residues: CAWKTDSGYTIYF.

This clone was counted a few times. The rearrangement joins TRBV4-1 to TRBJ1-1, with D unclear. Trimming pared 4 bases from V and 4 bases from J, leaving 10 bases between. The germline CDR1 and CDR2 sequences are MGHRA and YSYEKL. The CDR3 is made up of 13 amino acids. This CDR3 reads CASSPPRSTEAFF. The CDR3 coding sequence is TGCGCCAGCAGCCCTCCCAGAAGCACTGAAGCTTTCTTT.

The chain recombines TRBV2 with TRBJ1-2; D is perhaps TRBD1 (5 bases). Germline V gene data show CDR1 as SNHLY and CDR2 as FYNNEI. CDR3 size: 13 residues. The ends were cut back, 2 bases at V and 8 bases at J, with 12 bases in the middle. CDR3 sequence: CASSEQGSRGYTF. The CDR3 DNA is TGTGCCAGCAGTGAACAGGGAAGTAGAGGCTACACCTTC.

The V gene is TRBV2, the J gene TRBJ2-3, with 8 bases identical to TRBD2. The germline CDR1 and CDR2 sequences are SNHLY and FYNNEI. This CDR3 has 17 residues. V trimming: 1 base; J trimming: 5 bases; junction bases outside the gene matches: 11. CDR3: CASSEEEERESGDTQYF. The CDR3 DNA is TGTGCCAGCAGTGAAGAGGAGGAGCGGGAGTCCGGAGATACGCAGTATTTT.

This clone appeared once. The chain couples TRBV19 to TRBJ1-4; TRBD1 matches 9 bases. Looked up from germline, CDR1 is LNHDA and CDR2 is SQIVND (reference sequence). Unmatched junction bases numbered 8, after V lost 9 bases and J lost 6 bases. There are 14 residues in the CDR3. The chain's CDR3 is CASRGGQGHEKLFF. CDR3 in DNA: TGTGCCAGCCGAGGGGGACAGGGACATGAAAAACTGTTTTTT.

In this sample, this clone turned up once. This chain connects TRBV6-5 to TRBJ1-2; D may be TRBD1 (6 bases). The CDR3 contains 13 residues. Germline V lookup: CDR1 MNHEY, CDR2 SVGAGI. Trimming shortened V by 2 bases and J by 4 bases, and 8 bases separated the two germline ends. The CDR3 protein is CASSYGTFYGYTF. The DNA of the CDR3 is TGTGCCAGCAGTTACGGGACATTCTATGGCTACACCTTC.

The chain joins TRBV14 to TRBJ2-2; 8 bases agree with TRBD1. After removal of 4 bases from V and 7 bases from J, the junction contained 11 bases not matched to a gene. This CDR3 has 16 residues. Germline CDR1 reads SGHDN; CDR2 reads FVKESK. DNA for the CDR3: TGTGCCAGCAGCCCCTGGCAGGGGGCTTTTCACGGGGAGCTGTTTTTT. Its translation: CASSPWQGAFHGELFF.

CDR3 nucleotides: TGTGCCAGCAGTATACCAGGGGGCGTTGGAGGCTACACCTTC. Protein: CASSIPGGVGGYTF. V is TRBV6-5 and J is TRBJ1-2; TRBD1 matches at 8 bases. V was pared by 5 bases and J by 8 bases, with 10 bases of the junction left unmatched. Germline-derived CDR1 and CDR2 are MNHEY and SVGAGI. The CDR3 is 14 amino acids.

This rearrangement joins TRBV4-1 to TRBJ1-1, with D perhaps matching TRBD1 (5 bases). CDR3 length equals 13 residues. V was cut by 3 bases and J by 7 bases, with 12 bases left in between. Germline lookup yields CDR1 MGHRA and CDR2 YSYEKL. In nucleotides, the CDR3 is TGCGCCAGCAGCCAGGGGGACTACTTTGAAGCTTTCTTT. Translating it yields CASSQGDYFEAFF.

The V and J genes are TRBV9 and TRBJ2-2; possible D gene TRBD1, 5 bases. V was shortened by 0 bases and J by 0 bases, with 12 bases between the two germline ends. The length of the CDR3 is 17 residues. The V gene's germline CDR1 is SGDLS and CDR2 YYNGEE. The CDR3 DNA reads TGTGCCAGCAGCGTAGCCCCTCCAGGGTCGAACACCGGGGAGCTGTTTTTT. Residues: CASSVAPPGSNTGELFF.

The CDR3 region has the DNA TGTGCCAGCAGCTTAGAGGGGGCTTCCGAAGCTTTCTTT. This translates into CASSLEGASEAFF. The chain combines TRBV11-3 with TRBJ1-1, with a possible D match to TRBD1 (6 bases). The CDR3 is made up of 13 amino acids. The germline CDR1 and CDR2 sequences are SGHNT and YENEEA. V was clipped by 0 bases and J by 8 bases, with 10 bases between them.

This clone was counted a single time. The CDR3 coding sequence is TGTGCCAGCAGCTGGGACAGTTTCTCTGGAAACACCATATATTTT. Encoded protein: CASSWDSFSGNTIYF. The J gene is TRBJ1-3, the V gene TRBV7-8, with 7 bases aligning to TRBD1. This CDR3 region has 15 residues. V dropped 4 bases and J dropped 0; count of bases not matched to a gene: 3. Germline assignment: CDR1 SGHVS and CDR2 FQNEAQ.

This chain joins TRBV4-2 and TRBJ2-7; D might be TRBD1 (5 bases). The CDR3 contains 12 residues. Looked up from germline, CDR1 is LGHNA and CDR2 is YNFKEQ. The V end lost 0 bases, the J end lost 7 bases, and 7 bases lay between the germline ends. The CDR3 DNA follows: TGTGCCAGCAGCCAAGAACACAGGGAGCAGTACTTC. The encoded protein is CASSQEHREQYF.

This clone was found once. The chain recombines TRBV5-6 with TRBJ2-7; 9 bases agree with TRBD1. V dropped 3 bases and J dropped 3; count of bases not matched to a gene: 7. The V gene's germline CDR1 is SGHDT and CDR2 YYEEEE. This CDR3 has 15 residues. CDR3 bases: TGTGCCAGCAGCTCTACGGGGACAGGGATCTACGAGCAGTACTTC. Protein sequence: CASSSTGTGIYEQYF.

CDR3 in DNA: TGTTCGGGCAGGGACTACAATGAGCAGTTCTTC. This encodes CSGRDYNEQFF. The genes are TRBV30 and TRBJ2-1; possible D gene TRBD1, 5 bases. The CDR3 has 11 amino acids. CDR1 is GTSNPN and CDR2 is SVGIG in the germline V gene (reference sequence).

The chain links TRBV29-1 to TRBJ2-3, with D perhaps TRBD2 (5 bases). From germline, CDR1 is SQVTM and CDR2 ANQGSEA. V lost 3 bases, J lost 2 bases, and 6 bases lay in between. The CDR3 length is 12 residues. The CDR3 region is CSVDDYTDTQYF. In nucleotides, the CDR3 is TGCAGCGTTGACGACTACACAGATACGCAGTATTTT.

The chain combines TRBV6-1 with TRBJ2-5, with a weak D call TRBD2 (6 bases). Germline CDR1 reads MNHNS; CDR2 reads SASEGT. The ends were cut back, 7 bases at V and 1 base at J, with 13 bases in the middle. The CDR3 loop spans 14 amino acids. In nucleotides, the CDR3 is TGTGCCAGCATCGGAGGGGTGCCCCAAGAGACCCAGTACTTC. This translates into CASIGGVPQETQYF.

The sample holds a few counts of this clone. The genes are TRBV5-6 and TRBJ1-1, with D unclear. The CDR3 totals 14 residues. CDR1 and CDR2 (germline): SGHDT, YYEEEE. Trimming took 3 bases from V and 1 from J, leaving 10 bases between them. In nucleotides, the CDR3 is TGTGCCAGCAGCTACCAGACGGGGAACACTGAAGCTTTCTTT. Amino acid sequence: CASSYQTGNTEAFF.

The CDR3 loop reads CASTLAGGDEQFF. CDR3 bases: TGTGCCAGCACCCTAGCGGGAGGAGATGAGCAGTTCTTC. This chain links TRBV28 with TRBJ2-1, with 11 bases lining up with TRBD2. Germline CDR1 is MDHEN and CDR2 is SYDVKM. The CDR3 spans 13 residues. The V segment lost 7 bases and the J segment 8 bases; nucleotides outside the gene matches: 4. The entire variable domain, with the rest obtained from reference TRBV28 and TRBJ2-1, is as follows: DVKVTQSSRYLVKRTGEKVFLECVQDMDHENMFWYRQDPGLGLRLIYFSYDVKMKEKGDIPEGYSVSREKKERFSLILESASTNQTSMYLCASTLAGGDEQFFGPGTRLTVL.

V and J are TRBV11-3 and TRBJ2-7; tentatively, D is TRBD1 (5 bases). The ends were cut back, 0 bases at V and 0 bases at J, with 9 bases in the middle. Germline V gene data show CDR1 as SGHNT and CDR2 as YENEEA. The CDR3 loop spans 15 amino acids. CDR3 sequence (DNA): TGTGCCAGCAGCTTAGAAGGGGCCAACTCCTACGAGCAGTACTTC. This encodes CASSLEGANSYEQYF.

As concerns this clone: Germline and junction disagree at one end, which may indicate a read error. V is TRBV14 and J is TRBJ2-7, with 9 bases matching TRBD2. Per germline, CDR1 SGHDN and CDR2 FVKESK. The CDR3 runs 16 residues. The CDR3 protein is CASSRVAGGPSYAQYF. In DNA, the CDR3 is TGTGCCAGCAGCCGCGTGGCGGGAGGGCCCTCTTACGCGCAGTACTTC.

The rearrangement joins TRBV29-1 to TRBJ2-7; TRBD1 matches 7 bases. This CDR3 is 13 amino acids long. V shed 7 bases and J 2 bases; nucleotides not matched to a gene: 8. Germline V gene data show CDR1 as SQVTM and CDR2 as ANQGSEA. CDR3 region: CSAIDRVTYEQYF. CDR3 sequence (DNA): TGCAGCGCTATCGACAGGGTTACCTACGAGCAGTACTTC.

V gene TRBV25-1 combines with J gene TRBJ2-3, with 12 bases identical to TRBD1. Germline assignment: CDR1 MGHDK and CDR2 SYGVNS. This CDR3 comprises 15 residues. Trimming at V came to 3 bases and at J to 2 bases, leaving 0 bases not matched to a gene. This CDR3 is CASSEGQGATDTQYF. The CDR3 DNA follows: TGTGCCAGCAGTGAGGGACAGGGGGCCACAGATACGCAGTATTTT.

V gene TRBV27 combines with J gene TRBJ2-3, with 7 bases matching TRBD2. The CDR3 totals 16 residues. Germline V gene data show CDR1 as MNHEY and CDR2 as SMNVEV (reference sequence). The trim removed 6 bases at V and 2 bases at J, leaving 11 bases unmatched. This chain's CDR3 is CASSPHLGGHTDTQYF. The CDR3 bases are TGTGCCAGCAGCCCACACCTGGGAGGGCACACAGATACGCAGTATTTT.

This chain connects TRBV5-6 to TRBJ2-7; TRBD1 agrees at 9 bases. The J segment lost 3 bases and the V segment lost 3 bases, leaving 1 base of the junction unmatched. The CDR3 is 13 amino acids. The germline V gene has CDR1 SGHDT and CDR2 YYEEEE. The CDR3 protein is CASSSGQGYEQYF. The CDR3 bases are TGTGCCAGCAGCTCGGGACAGGGCTACGAGCAGTACTTC.